This T cell receptor (beta chain) was captured in a study of lymphopenia after photon versus proton radiotherapy. Produced via immunoSEQ multiplex PCR; TCRdb's table is partial and in-frame only. Among tens of thousands of clones listed, around four fifths were seen once. Points on this clone: What it binds is unknown.

The ends were cut back, 1 base at V and 7 bases at J, with 5 bases in the middle. The CDR3 is 11 amino acids. Germline V gene sequence: CDR1 SEHNR, CDR2 FQNEAQ (reference sequence). General study points: Only patients who died were analyzed for survival; proton advantage is unproven. Post-nadir TCR diversity decline inversely tracked overall survival among those who died. Photon-treated patients lost naive T cells and TCR diversity; proton-treated stayed stable. Post-nadir diversity loss with photons came from oligoclonal expansion, particularly CD8+ Temra cells.

This TCR was sampled from a man aged 55 to 70 with pancreatic cancer. The material sequenced was peripheral blood, taken from a patient treated with proton-based radiotherapy. This chain connects TRBV7-9 to TRBJ2-7; no definite D call. The CDR3 sequence: CASSLGREQYF. The CDR3 DNA reads TGTGCCAGCAGCTTAGGGCGAGAGCAGTACTTC.